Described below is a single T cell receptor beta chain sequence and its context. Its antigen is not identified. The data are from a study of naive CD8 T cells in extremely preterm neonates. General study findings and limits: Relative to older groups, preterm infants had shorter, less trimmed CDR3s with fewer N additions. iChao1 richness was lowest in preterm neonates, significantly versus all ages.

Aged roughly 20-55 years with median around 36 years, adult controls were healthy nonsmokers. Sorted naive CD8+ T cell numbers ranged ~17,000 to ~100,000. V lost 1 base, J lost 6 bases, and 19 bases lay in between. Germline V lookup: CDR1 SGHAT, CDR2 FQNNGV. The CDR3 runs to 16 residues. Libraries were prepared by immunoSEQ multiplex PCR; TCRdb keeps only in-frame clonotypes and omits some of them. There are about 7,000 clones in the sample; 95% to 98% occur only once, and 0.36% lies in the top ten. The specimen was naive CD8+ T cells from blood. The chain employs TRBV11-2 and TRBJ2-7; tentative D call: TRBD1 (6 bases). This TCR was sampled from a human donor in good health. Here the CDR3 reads CASSLGPQGVFGEQYF. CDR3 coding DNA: TGTGCCAGCAGCTTAGGACCACAGGGAGTTTTTGGCGAGCAGTACTTC.